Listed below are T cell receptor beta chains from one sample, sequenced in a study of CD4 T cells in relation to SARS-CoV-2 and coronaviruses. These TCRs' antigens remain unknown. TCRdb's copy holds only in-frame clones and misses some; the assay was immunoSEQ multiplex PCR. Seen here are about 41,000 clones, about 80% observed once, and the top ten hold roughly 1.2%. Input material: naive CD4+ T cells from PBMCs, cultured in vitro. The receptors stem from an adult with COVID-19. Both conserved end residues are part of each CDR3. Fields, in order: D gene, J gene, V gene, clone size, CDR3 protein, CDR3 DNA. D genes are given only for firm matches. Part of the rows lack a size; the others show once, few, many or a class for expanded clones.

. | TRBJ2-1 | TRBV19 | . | CASSVLHSHEQFF | TGTGCCAGTAGCGTCCTCCACAGCCATGAGCAGTTCTTC
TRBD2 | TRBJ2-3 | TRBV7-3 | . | CASSLSGSKQDTQYF | TGTGCCAGCAGCCTTAGCGGGAGCAAGCAAGATACGCAGTATTTT
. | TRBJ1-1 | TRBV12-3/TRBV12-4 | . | CASSSSGNTEAFF | TGTGCCAGCAGTTCTTCAGGGAACACTGAAGCTTTCTTT
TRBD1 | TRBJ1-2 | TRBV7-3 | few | CASSLQGGLDYGYTF | TGTGCCAGCAGCTTACAGGGGGGGCTAGACTATGGCTACACCTTC
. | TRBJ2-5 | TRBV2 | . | CASRPWGETQYF | TGTGCCAGCAGACCCTGGGGGGAGACCCAGTACTTC
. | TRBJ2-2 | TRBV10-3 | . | CATNRRGSAGELFF | TGTGCCACCAACCGACGGGGAAGTGCCGGGGAGCTGTTTTTT
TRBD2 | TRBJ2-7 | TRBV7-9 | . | CASTPGTSASYEQYF | TGTGCCAGCACACCCGGGACTAGCGCCTCCTACGAGCAGTACTTC
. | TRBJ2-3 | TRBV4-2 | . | CASSQESWTDTDTQYF | TGTGCCAGCAGCCAAGAGAGTTGGACAGACACAGATACGCAGTATTTT
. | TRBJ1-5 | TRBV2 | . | CASARGGGNQPQHF | TGTGCCAGCGCGAGAGGGGGTGGCAATCAGCCCCAGCATTTT
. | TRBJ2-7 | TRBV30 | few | CAWSVTDYEQYF | TGTGCCTGGAGTGTGACAGACTACGAGCAGTACTTC
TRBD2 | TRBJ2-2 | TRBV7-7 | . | CASSLSLLAGTNTGELFF | TGTGCCAGCAGCTTATCCCTCCTAGCGGGGACGAACACCGGGGAGCTGTTTTTT
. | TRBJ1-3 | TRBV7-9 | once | CASSLFLQNSGNTIYF | TGTGCCAGCAGCTTGTTCCTACAGAACTCTGGAAACACCATATATTTT
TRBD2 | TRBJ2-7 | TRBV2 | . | CASSETAGVGYEQYF | TGTGCCAGCAGTGAAACGGCGGGAGTCGGTTACGAGCAGTACTTC
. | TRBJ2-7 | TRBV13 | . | CASSLGLAGSREQYF | TGTGCCAGCAGCTTGGGACTTGCGGGATCGAGGGAGCAGTACTTC
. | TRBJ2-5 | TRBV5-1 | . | CASSLTSYQETQYF | TGCGCCAGCAGCTTGACTTCGTACCAAGAGACCCAGTACTTC
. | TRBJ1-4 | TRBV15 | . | CATSRVSSAFEKLFF | TGTGCCACCAGCAGAGTTTCAAGCGCCTTTGAAAAACTGTTTTTT
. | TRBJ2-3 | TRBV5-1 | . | CASSLTYGSSTDTQYF | TGCGCCAGCAGCTTGACATATGGGTCTAGCACAGATACGCAGTATTTT
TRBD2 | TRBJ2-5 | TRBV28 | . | CASSEGLAGGGETQYF | TGTGCCAGCAGTGAAGGACTAGCGGGAGGAGGGGAGACCCAGTACTTC
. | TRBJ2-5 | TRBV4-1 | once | CASGPLIQETQYF | TGCGCCAGCGGACCCCTTATCCAAGAGACCCAGTACTTC
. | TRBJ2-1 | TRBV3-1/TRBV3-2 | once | CASSQTNNEQFF | TGTGCCAGCAGCCAAACAAACAATGAGCAGTTCTTC
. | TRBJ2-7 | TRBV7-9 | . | CASSLGPEQYF | TGTGCCAGCAGCTTAGGACCGGAGCAGTACTTC
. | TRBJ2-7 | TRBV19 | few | CATRNMIGEQYF | TGTGCCACCCGGAACATGATAGGCGAGCAGTACTTC
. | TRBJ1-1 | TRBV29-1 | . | CSGGRSTEAFF | TGCAGCGGAGGCCGGTCCACTGAAGCTTTCTTT
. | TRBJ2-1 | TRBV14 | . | CASSQDPAGRGFF | TGTGCCAGCAGCCAAGACCCTGCGGGACGTGGGTTCTTC
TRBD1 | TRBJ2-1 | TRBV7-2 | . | CASSSGQGGNEQFF | TGTGCCAGCAGCTCCGGACAGGGTGGGAATGAGCAGTTCTTC
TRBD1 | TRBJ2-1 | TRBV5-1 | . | CASSLDRVGNEQFF | TGCGCCAGCAGCTTAGACAGGGTAGGCAATGAGCAGTTCTTC
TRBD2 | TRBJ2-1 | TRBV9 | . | CASSVSILAGFYNEQFF | TGTGCCAGCAGCGTTTCTATACTAGCGGGTTTCTACAATGAGCAGTTCTTC
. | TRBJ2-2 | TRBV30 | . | CAWGARFGELFF | TGTGCCTGGGGGGCAAGGTTTGGGGAGCTGTTTTTT
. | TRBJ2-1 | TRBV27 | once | CASSSAGTEQFF | TGTGCCAGCAGTTCAGCCGGGACTGAGCAGTTCTTC
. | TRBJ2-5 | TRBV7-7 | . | CASSLEGSLQETQYF | TGTGCTAGCAGCTTAGAGGGTAGCCTCCAAGAGACCCAGTACTTC
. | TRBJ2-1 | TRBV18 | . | CASSPRVPSSYNEQFF | TGTGCCAGCTCACCCAGGGTTCCTAGCTCCTACAATGAGCAGTTCTTC
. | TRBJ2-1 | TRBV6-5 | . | CASSFRGNNEQFF | TGTGCCAGCAGTTTTAGGGGGAACAATGAGCAGTTCTTC
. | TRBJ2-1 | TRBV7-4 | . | CASSLPYRVSYNEQFF | TGTGCCAGCAGCTTACCATACAGGGTATCCTACAATGAGCAGTTCTTC
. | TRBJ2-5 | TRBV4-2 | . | CASSQEWNRVWETQYF | TGTGCCAGCAGCCAGGAGTGGAACAGGGTGTGGGAGACCCAGTACTTC
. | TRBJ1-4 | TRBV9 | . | CASSVARGGNEKLFF | TGTGCCAGCAGCGTAGCGAGGGGTGGGAATGAAAAACTGTTTTTT
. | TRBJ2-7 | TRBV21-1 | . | CASTREPGQGYEQYF | TGTGCCAGCACCCGAGAACCGGGACAGGGCTACGAGCAGTACTTC
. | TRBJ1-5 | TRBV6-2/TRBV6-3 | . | CASSWQGSNQPQHF | TGTGCCAGCAGTTGGCAGGGTAGCAATCAGCCCCAGCATTTT
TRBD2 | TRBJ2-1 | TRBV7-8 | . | CASSLAGRSYNEQFF | TGTGCCAGCAGCTTAGCCGGGAGGTCCTACAATGAGCAGTTCTTC
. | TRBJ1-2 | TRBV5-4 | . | CASSPGSEGYGYTF | TGTGCCAGCAGTCCAGGGTCGGAGGGCTATGGCTACACCTTC
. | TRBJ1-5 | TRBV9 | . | CASSPDIGGQPQHF | TGTGCCAGCAGCCCAGATATAGGTGGTCAGCCCCAGCATTTT
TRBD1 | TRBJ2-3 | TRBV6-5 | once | CASNRQGAADTQYF | TGTGCCAGCAACAGACAGGGGGCGGCAGATACGCAGTATTTT
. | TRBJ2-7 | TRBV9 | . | CASSTDGKTSREQYF | TGTGCCAGCAGCACAGATGGGAAAACCTCTCGCGAGCAGTACTTC
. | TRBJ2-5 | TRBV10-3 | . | CAISDRLQETQYF | TGTGCCATCAGTGACAGATTACAAGAGACCCAGTACTTC
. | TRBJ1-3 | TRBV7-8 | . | CASSLEWPLSGNTIYF | TGTGCCAGCAGCTTAGAGTGGCCGCTCTCTGGAAACACCATATATTTT
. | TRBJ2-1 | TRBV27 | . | CASGLGSSYNEQFF | TGTGCCAGCGGGCTAGGGAGCTCCTACAATGAGCAGTTCTTC
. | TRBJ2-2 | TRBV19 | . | CASSIGTKNTGELFF | TGTGCCAGTAGTATCGGGACCAAGAACACCGGGGAGCTGTTTTTT
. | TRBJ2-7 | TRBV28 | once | CASTVSAMSSYEQYF | TGTGCCAGCACTGTCAGTGCTATGAGCTCCTACGAGCAGTACTTC
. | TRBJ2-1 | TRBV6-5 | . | CASSFPGHYNEQFF | TGTGCCAGCAGTTTTCCGGGACACTACAATGAGCAGTTCTTC
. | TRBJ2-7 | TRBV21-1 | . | CASSKSSPGGSIHEQYF | TGTGCCAGCAGCAAATCCTCCCCTGGCGGGAGTATCCACGAGCAGTACTTC
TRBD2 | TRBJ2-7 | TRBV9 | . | CASSETGTSTSQQYF | TGTGCCAGCAGCGAGACCGGGACTAGCACCTCCCAGCAGTACTTC
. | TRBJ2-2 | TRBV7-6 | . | CASSLDGVNTGELFF | TGTGCCAGCAGCTTAGATGGCGTCAACACCGGGGAGCTGTTTTTT